The clone carrying this T cell receptor (beta chain) was picked up one time. Its target is not known. The data were produced by immunoSEQ multiplex PCR, yet TCRdb's version contains in-frame clones alone and is incomplete. The table lists approximately 3,500 clones, 76% of them singletons, with roughly 53% in the top ten. This specimen belongs to a study of lymphopenia after photon versus proton radiotherapy. Points from the study as a whole: Under photons, naive T cells and diversity fell while effector/memory populations rose. Better survival with proton therapy was suggested as possible, not demonstrated.

The origin of this receptor is an elderly man with esophageal cancer. The material was peripheral blood, obtained from a patient treated with proton-based radiotherapy.

The CDR3 DNA reads as TGCGCCAGCAGCTTGGTAGCGCCCCCCTACGAGCAGTACTTC. Amino acid sequence: CASSLVAPPYEQYF. This rearrangement joins TRBV5-1 to TRBJ2-7, with a weak D call TRBD2 (5 bases). The CDR3 runs to 14 residues. Per germline, CDR1 SGHRS and CDR2 YFSETQ. Trimming removed 0 bases from V and 2 bases from J, with 9 bases in between. Full variable domain (remainder filled in from reference TRBV5-1 and TRBJ2-7): KAGVTQTPRYLIKTRGQQVTLSCSPISGHRSVSWYQQTPGQGLQFLFEYFSETQRNKGNFPGRFSGRQFSNSRSEMNVSTLELGDSALYLCASSLVAPPYEQYFGPGTRLTVT.